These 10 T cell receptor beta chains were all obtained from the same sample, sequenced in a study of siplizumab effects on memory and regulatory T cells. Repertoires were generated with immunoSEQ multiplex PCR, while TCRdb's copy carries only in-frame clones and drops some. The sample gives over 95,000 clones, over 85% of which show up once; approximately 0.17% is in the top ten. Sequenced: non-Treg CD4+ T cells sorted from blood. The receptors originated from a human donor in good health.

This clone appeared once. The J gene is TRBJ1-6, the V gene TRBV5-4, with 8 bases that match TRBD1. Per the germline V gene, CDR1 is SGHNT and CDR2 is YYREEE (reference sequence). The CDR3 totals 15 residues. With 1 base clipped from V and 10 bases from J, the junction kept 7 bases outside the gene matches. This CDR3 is CASSLKQGGYSPLHF. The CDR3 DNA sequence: TGTGCCAGCAGCTTGAAACAGGGGGGGTACTCACCCCTCCACTTT.

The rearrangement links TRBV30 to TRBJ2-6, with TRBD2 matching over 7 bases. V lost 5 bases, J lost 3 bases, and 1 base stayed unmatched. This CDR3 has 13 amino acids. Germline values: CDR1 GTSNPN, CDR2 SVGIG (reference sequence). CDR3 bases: TGTGCCTGGGGGGGGGATGGGGCCAACGTCCTGACTTTC. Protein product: CAWGGDGANVLTF.

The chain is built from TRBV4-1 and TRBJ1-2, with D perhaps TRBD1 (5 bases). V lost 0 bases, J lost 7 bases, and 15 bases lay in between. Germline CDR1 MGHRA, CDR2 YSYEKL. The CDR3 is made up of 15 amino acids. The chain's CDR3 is CASSQERSGNSGYTF. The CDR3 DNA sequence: TGCGCCAGCAGCCAAGAACGGTCAGGGAACAGTGGCTACACCTTC.

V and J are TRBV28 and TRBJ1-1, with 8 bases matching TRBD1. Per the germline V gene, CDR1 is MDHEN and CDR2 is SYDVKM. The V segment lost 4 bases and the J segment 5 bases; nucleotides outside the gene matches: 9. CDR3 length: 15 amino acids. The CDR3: CASSSQGQESTEAFF. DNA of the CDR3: TGTGCCAGCAGTTCTCAGGGACAGGAATCGACTGAAGCTTTCTTT. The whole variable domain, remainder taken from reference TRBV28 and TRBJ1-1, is DVKVTQSSRYLVKRTGEKVFLECVQDMDHENMFWYRQDPGLGLRLIYFSYDVKMKEKGDIPEGYSVSREKKERFSLILESASTNQTSMYLCASSSQGQESTEAFFGQGTRLTVV.

This CDR3 reads CASREQGFSGNTIYF. In nucleotides, the CDR3 is TGTGCCAGCAGAGAACAGGGGTTCTCTGGAAACACCATATATTTT. This chain uses TRBV6-1 with TRBJ1-3, with TRBD1 matching 7 bases. This CDR3 region has 15 residues. Germline lookup yields CDR1 MNHNS and CDR2 SASEGT. The V gene end was trimmed by 6 bases and the J gene end by 0 bases; junction bases not matched to a gene: 5.

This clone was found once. The CDR3 region has the DNA TGTGCCATCAGGCGACTAGCGTTAACAGATACGCAGTATTTT. Translated: CAIRRLALTDTQYF. The chain has TRBV10-3 and TRBJ2-3; 8 bases map to TRBD2. This CDR3 has 14 residues. Trimming removed 6 bases from V and 3 bases from J; junction bases left unmatched: 5. CDR1 and CDR2 (germline): ENHRY, SYGVKD.

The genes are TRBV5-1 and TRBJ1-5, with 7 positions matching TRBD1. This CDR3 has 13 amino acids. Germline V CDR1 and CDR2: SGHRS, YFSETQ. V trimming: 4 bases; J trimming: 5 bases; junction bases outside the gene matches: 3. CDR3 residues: CASSRTGDQPQHF. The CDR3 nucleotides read TGCGCCAGCAGCCGGACAGGCGATCAGCCCCAGCATTTT. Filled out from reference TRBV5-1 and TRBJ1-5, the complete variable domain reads KAGVTQTPRYLIKTRGQQVTLSCSPISGHRSVSWYQQTPGQGLQFLFEYFSETQRNKGNFPGRFSGRQFSNSRSEMNVSTLELGDSALYLCASSRTGDQPQHFGDGTRLSIL.

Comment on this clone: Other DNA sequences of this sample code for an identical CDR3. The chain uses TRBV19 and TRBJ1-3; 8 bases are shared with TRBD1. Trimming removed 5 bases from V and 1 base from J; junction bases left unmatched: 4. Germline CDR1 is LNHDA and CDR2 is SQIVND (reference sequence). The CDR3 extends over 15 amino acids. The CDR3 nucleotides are TGTGCCAGTAGTGTTGACAGGGGATCTGGAAACACCATATATTTT. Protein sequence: CASSVDRGSGNTIYF.

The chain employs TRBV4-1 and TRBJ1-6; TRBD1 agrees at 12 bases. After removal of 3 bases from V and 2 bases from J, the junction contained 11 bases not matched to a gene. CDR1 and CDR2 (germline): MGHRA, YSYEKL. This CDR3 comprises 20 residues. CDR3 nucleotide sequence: TGCGCCAGCAGCCAGAGCCCCGGGACAGGGGGCTTAGCCTATAATTCACCCCTCCACTTT. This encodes CASSQSPGTGGLAYNSPLHF.

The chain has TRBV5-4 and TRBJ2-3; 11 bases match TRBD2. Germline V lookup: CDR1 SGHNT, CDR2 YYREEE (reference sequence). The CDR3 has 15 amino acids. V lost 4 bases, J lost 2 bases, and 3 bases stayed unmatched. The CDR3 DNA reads TGTGCCAGCAGCGCGGGACTAGCGGACACAGATACGCAGTATTTT. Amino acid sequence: CASSAGLADTDTQYF.